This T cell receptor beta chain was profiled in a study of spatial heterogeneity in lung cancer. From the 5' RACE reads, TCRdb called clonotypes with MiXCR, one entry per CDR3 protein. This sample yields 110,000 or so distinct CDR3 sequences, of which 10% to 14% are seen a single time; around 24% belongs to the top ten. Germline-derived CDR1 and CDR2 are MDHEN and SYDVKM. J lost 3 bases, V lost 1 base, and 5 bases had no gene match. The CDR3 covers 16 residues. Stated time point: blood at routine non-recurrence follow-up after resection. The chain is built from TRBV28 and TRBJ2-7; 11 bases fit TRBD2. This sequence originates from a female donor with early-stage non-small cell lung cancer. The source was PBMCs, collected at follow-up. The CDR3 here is CASSLYASGRYYEQYF. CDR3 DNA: TGTGCCAGCAGTTTATATGCTAGCGGGAGGTACTACGAGCAGTACTTC. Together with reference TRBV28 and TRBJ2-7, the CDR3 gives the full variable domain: DVKVTQSSRYLVKRTGEKVFLECVQDMDHENMFWYRQDPGLGLRLIYFSYDVKMKEKGDIPEGYSVSREKKERFSLILESASTNQTSMYLCASSLYASGRYYEQYFGPGTRLTVT.